This T cell receptor (beta chain) was found in a study of cytomegalovirus exposure and HLA in healthy donors. Primers: 60 Vbeta forward and 13 Jbeta reverse. Only in-frame clones appear in the TCRdb table, and some are missing; sequencing was by immunoSEQ multiplex PCR. The sample holds about 160,000 clones; roughly 80% are singletons and the top ten take approximately 4.5%. CDR1 is MDHEN and CDR2 is SYDVKM in the germline V gene. The CDR3 is made up of 17 amino acids. With V trimmed by 6 bases and J by 0 bases, 8 bases remained unmatched. The origin of this receptor is a man under 40 in good health and CMV-seronegative. Sequencing was done on a sample of PBMCs. The chain is built from TRBV28 and TRBJ1-6, with 7 positions matching TRBD1. The CDR3, as DNA: TGTGCCAGCAGCGAGGGGACAGATAGCTCCTATAATTCACCCCTCCACTTT. It codes for CASSEGTDSSYNSPLHF. Full variable domain (outside the CDR3, taken from reference TRBV28 and TRBJ1-6): DVKVTQSSRYLVKRTGEKVFLECVQDMDHENMFWYRQDPGLGLRLIYFSYDVKMKEKGDIPEGYSVSREKKERFSLILESASTNQTSMYLCASSEGTDSSYNSPLHFGNGTRLTVT.